This entry lists 7 T cell receptor beta chains sequenced from one sample in a study of blood T cell repertoires in COVID-19. Libraries were prepared by immunoSEQ multiplex PCR; TCRdb keeps only in-frame clonotypes and omits some of them. The table has under 150,000 clones, roughly 80% seen once. Sequencing was done on a sample of peripheral blood. These receptor sequences come from a woman aged 45-60 years with active or convalescent COVID-19.

The chain combines TRBV7-2 with TRBJ1-2; TRBD1 agrees at 8 bases. Trimming cost V 1 base and J 4 bases; bases outside gene matches: 5. Germline values: CDR1 SGHTA, CDR2 FQGNSA. This CDR3 spans 15 amino acids. The CDR3 reads CASSLGAGGLYGYTF. The CDR3 bases are TGTGCCAGCAGCTTAGGGGCAGGGGGCCTCTATGGCTACACCTTC. The full variable domain, with the rest looked up from reference TRBV7-2 and TRBJ1-2, is GAGVSQSPSNKVTEKGKDVELRCDPISGHTALYWYRQSLGQGLEFLIYFQGNSAPDKSGLPSDRFSAERTGGSVSTLTIQRTQQEDSAVYLCASSLGAGGLYGYTFGSGTRLTVV.

V gene TRBV7-8 combines with J gene TRBJ1-2; D remains unclear. With 0 bases removed from V and 2 bases from J, the gap between germline ends came to 10 bases. The CDR3 is 15 amino acids. CDR1 is SGHVS, CDR2 FQNEAQ, per germline. In nucleotides, the CDR3 is TGTGCCAGCAGCTTAGCGGGGAGGGAGAACTATGGCTACACCTTC. Protein: CASSLAGRENYGYTF.

This clone was counted a single time. The chain combines TRBV29-1 with TRBJ1-2, with D hard to call. Germline V lookup: CDR1 SQVTM, CDR2 ANQGSEA. Trimming removed 6 bases at V and 5 bases at J, with 10 bases between. The CDR3 is 11 residues long. DNA of the CDR3: TGCAGCGTGGGAGAGGCTTATGGCTACACCTTC. This codes for CSVGEAYGYTF. Based on the CDR3 plus reference TRBV29-1 and TRBJ1-2, the full variable domain is SAVISQKPSRDICQRGTSLTIQCQVDSQVTMMFWYRQQPGQSLTLIATANQGSEATYESGFVIDKFPISRPNLTFSTLTVSNMSPEDSSIYLCSVGEAYGYTFGSGTRLTVV.

This chain uses TRBV3-1 (or the pseudogene TRBV3-2) with TRBJ1-5; 8 nucleotides match TRBD1. Trimming removed 4 bases from V and 5 bases from J; junction bases left unmatched: 4. CDR3 length: 14 residues. Germline-derived CDR1 and CDR2 are LGHDT and YNNKEL (reference sequence). CDR3 region: CASSPDRGDQPQHF. DNA for the CDR3: TGTGCCAGCAGCCCCGACAGGGGAGATCAGCCCCAGCATTTT.

Relative to its sample, this clone is medium-sized. This chain joins TRBV15 and TRBJ1-4; D may be TRBD1 (5 bases). Trimming removed 0 bases at V and 3 bases at J, with 14 bases between. The CDR3 has 17 amino acids. Germline values: CDR1 LNHNV, CDR2 YYDKDF (reference sequence). This CDR3 reads CATSRDTRRGANEKLFF. The CDR3 nucleotides read TGTGCCACCAGCAGAGATACCCGGCGGGGGGCTAATGAAAAACTGTTTTTT. Full variable domain (rest looked up from reference TRBV15 and TRBJ1-4): DAMVIQNPRYQVTQFGKPVTLSCSQTLNHNVMYWYQQKSSQAPKLLFHYYDKDFNNEADTPDNFQSRRPNTSFCFLDIRSPGLGDTAMYLCATSRDTRRGANEKLFFGSGTQLSVL.

The rearrangement links TRBV7-2 to TRBJ1-2; D may be TRBD1 (6 bases). V shed 7 bases and J shed 2 bases, with 20 bases lying between them. CDR1 SGHTA and CDR2 FQGNSA come from the germline V gene. The CDR3 has 16 amino acids. The CDR3 here is CASTLGPQGKNYGYTF. CDR3 bases: TGTGCCAGCACCCTAGGCCCCCAGGGGAAAAACTATGGCTACACCTTC.

The rearrangement links TRBV2 to TRBJ2-7, with a possible D match to TRBD2 (6 bases). CDR3 length: 15 amino acids. CDR1 SNHLY and CDR2 FYNNEI come from the germline V gene. Trimming shortened V by 6 bases and J by 4 bases, and 19 bases separated the two germline ends. This CDR3 reads CASRGGTSRLYEQYF. The CDR3 nucleotides read TGTGCCAGCAGGGGCGGGACTTCCAGATTGTACGAGCAGTACTTC. The full variable domain, its missing parts supplied by reference TRBV2 and TRBJ2-7, is EPEVTQTPSHQVTQMGQEVILRCVPISNHLYFYWYRQILGQKVEFLVSFYNNEISEKSEIFDDQFSVERPDGSNFTLKIRSTKLEDSAMYFCASRGGTSRLYEQYFGPGTRLTVT.